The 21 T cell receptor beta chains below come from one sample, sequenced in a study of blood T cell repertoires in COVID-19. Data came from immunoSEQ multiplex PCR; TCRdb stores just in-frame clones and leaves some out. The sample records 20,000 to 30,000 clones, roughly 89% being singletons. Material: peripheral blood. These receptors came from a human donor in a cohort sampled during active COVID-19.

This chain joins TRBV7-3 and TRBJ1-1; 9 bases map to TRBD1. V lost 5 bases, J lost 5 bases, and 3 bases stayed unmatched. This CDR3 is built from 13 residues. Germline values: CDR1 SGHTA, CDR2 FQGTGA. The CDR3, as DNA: TGTGCCAGCAGCCGGACAGGGGAGACTGAAGCTTTCTTT. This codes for CASSRTGETEAFF.

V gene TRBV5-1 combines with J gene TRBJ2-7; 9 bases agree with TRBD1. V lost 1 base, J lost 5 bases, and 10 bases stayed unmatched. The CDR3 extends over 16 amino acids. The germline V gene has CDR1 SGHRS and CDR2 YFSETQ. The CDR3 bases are TGCGCCAGCAGCTTGCGACCTGGACAGGGGATTAACGAGCAGTACTTC. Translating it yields CASSLRPGQGINEQYF.

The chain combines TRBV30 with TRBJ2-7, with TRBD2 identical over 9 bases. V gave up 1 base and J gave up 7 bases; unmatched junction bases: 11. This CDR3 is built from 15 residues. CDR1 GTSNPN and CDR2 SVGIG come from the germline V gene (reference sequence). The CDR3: CAWSGASGNRGEQYF. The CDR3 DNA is TGTGCCTGGAGTGGGGCTAGCGGGAATCGCGGGGAGCAGTACTTC.

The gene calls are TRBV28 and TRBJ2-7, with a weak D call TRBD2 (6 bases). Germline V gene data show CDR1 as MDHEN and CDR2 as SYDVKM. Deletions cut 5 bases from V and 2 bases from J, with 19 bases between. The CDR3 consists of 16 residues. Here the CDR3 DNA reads TGTGCCAGCAGTCCCCGGGGTAGCGGTAACCCCTACGAGCAGTACTTC. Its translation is CASSPRGSGNPYEQYF.

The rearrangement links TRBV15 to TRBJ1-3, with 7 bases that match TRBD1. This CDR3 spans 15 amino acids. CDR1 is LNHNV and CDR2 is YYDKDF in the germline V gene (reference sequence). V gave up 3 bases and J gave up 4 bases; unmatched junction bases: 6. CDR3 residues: CATSRVPGQGNTIYF. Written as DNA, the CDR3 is TGTGCCACCAGCAGGGTCCCGGGACAGGGAAACACCATATATTTT.

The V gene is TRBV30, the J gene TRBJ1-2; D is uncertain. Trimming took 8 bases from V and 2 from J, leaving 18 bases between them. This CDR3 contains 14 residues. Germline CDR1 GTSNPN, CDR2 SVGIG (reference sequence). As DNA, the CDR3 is TGTGCCGGCCGGAGACGGGAGCCCAACTATGGCTACACCTTC. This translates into CAGRRREPNYGYTF.

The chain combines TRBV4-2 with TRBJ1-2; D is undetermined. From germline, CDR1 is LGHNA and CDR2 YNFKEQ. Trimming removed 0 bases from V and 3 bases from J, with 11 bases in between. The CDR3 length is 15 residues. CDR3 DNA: TGTGCCAGCAGCCAAGAAGTTCGGAGCGACTATGGCTACACCTTC. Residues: CASSQEVRSDYGYTF.

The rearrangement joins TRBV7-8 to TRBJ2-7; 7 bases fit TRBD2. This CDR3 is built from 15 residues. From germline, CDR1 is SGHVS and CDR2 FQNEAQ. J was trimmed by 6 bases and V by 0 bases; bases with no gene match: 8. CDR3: CASSLASGRVSEQYF. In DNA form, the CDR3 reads TGTGCCAGCAGCTTAGCCTCGGGGAGGGTTTCCGAGCAGTACTTC.

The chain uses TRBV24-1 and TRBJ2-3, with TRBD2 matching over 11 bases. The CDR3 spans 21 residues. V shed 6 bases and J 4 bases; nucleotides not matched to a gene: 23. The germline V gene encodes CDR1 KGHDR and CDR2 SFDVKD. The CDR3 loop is CATSWIAGGRSPEDQSDTQYF. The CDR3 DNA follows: TGTGCCACCAGTTGGATAGCGGGGGGGCGCTCGCCCGAAGACCAATCAGATACGCAGTATTTT.

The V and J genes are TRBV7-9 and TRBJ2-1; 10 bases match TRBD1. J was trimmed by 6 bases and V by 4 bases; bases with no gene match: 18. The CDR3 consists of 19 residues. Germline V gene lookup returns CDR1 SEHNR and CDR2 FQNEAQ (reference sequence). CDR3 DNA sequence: TGTGCCAGCAGCTCCCTCTTTACCATTGGACAGGGGGACACCAATGAGCAGTTCTTC. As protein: CASSSLFTIGQGDTNEQFF.

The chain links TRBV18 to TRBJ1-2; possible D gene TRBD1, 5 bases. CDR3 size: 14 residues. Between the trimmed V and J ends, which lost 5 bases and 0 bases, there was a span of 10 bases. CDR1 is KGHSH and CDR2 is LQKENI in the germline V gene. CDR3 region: CASSEDSTNYGYTF. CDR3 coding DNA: TGTGCCAGCTCAGAAGACAGCACTAACTATGGCTACACCTTC.

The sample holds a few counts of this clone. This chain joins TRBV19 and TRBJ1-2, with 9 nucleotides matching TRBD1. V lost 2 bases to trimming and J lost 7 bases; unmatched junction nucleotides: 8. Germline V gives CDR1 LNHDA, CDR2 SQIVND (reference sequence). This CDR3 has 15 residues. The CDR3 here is CASSISHRGQGGYTF. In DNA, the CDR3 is TGTGCCAGTAGTATATCCCACAGGGGGCAAGGTGGCTACACCTTC.

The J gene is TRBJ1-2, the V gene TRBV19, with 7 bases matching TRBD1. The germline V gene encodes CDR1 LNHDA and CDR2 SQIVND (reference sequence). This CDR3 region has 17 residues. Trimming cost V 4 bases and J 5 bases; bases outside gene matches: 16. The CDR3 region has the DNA TGTGCCAGTAGTAGGTCACAGGGGCGCAGCCCACCGTATGGCTACACCTTC. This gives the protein CASSRSQGRSPPYGYTF.

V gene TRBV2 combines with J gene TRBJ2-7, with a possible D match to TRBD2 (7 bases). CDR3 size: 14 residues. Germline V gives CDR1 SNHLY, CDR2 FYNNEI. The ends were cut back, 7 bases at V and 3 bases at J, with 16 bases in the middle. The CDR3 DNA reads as TGTGCCAGCAAGGGTCGCGGGGGCCACTACGAGCAGTACTTC. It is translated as CASKGRGGHYEQYF. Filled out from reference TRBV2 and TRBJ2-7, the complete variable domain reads EPEVTQTPSHQVTQMGQEVILRCVPISNHLYFYWYRQILGQKVEFLVSFYNNEISEKSEIFDDQFSVERPDGSNFTLKIRSTKLEDSAMYFCASKGRGGHYEQYFGPGTRLTVT.

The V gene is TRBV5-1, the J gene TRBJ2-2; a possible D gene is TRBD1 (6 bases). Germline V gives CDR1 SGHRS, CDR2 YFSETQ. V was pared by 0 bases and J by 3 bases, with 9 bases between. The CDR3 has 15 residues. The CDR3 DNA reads TGCGCCAGCAGCTTGGATGGGGGCTACACCGGGGAGCTGTTTTTT. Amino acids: CASSLDGGYTGELFF.

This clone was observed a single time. Written as DNA, the CDR3 is TGTGCCAGCAGCGTAGGCGGGAGTGCTGAAGATACGCAGTATTTT. Translated: CASSVGGSAEDTQYF. The V and J genes are TRBV9 and TRBJ2-3; 7 nucleotides line up with TRBD2. Germline V gene data show CDR1 as SGDLS and CDR2 as YYNGEE. The CDR3 covers 15 residues. Trimming at V came to 0 bases and at J to 5 bases, leaving 6 bases not matched to a gene.

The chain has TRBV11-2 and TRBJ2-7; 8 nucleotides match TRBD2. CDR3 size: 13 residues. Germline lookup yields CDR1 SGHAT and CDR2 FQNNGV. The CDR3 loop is CASGGGSSYEQYF. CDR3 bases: TGTGCTTCCGGCGGGGGGTCGTCCTACGAGCAGTACTTC.

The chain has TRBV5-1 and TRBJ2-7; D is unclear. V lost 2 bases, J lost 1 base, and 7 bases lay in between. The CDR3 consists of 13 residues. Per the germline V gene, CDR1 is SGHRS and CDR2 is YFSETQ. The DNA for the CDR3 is TGCGCCAGCAGCTTCACTATGTCCTACGAGCAGTACTTC. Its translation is CASSFTMSYEQYF.

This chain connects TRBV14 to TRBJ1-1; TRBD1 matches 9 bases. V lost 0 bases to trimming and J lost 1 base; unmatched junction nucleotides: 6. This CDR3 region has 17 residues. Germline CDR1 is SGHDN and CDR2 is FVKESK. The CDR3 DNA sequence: TGTGCCAGCAGCCAAGAAGTAACGGGACAGGGGAACACTGAAGCTTTCTTT. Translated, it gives CASSQEVTGQGNTEAFF.

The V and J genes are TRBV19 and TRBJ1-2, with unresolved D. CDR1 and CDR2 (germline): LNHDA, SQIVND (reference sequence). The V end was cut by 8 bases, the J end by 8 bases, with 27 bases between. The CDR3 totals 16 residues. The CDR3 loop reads CASLTRTVDLRLGYTF. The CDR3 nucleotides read TGTGCCAGTCTAACGCGGACGGTGGACTTAAGGCTCGGCTACACCTTC.

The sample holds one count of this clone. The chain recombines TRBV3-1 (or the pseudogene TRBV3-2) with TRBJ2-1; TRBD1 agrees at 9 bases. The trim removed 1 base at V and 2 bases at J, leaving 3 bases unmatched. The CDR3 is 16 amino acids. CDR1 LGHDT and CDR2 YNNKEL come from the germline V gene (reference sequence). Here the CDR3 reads CASSQGGQGPYNEQFF. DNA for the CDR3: TGTGCCAGCAGCCAAGGTGGACAGGGGCCCTACAATGAGCAGTTCTTC.